The 20 T cell receptor beta chains below come from one sample, sequenced in a study of T cells in Graves' hyperthyroidism and ophthalmopathy (dated by TCRdb to the late 2010s). Library preparation used multiplex PCR. Reads for this sample came from an Illumina HiSeq 2000. The TCR beta CDR3 regions were amplified from RNA transcripts. The first round of RT-PCR for the TCR CDR3 was performed with the HTBI primer set and the Qiagen OneStep RT-PCR kit. TCRdb applied fastp at Q25 and MiXCR to the public reads, then kept only in-frame beta chains. For every CDR3 protein sequence, its rows merge into one entry that carries the most common genes and DNA. The sample contains some 560,000 distinct CDR3 sequences, about 15% of them found a single time. The ten most abundant clones make up around 6.6% of the sample. The sequencing input was blood. Receptor source: a woman aged 25-40 years with Graves' hyperthyroidism.

On this clonotype itself: Just one base apart from a much larger clone, this may be a read error. The chain uses TRBV5-6 and TRBJ2-1; TRBD1 agrees at 9 bases. J was trimmed by 4 bases and V by 4 bases; bases with no gene match: 12. The germline V gene has CDR1 SGHDT and CDR2 YYEEEE. The CDR3 length is 17 residues. Here the CDR3 reads CASSRQGTGGVYNEQFF. For the CDR3, the DNA is TGTGCCAGCAGCAGACAAGGTACAGGGGGCGTGTACAATGAGCAGTTCTTC.

The chain recombines TRBV10-3 with TRBJ2-7; D is undetermined. The CDR3 has 13 amino acids. V shed 2 bases and J shed 3 bases, with 8 bases lying between them. The germline gives CDR1 ENHRY, CDR2 SYGVKD. The CDR3 is CAISERASYEQYF. Written as DNA, the CDR3 is TGTGCCATCAGTGAGAGGGCGAGCTACGAGCAGTACTTC.

This clonotype was counted only a few times. The V gene is TRBV28, the J gene TRBJ1-5; 7 nucleotides line up with TRBD1. The germline V gene encodes CDR1 MDHEN and CDR2 SYDVKM. V dropped 10 bases and J dropped 2; count of bases not matched to a gene: 5. There are 13 residues in the CDR3. Written as DNA, the CDR3 is TGTGCCACCCCCGGACAGGGCAATCAGCCCCAGCATTTT. Its translation is CATPGQGNQPQHF.

This clonotype has only a few counts. The V and J genes are TRBV10-3 and TRBJ2-4; 11 bases map to TRBD2. CDR3 size: 16 residues. After removal of 3 bases from V and 3 bases from J, the junction contained 4 bases not matched to a gene. The germline gives CDR1 ENHRY, CDR2 SYGVKD. Here the CDR3 reads CAISDLGLAGKNIQYF. As DNA, the CDR3 is TGTGCCATCAGTGACCTTGGACTAGCGGGCAAAAACATTCAGTACTTC.

This clonotype was counted at least ten times. The V gene is TRBV20-1, the J gene TRBJ1-5, with a possible D match to TRBD1 (5 bases). This CDR3 is built from 12 residues. Germline CDR1 reads DFQATT; CDR2 reads SNEGSKA (reference sequence). V lost 7 bases to trimming and J lost 11 bases, with 18 bases between them. DNA for the CDR3: TGCAGTGTTGTGGCAGGGCTGTCGGCCCAGCATTTT. Translating it yields CSVVAGLSAQHF.

Regarding this clonotype: Germline is not matched at one junction end, which may reflect a read error. In DNA form, the CDR3 reads TGTGCCAGCATTTTACGACTGGACGGGAGATCACCCCTCCACTTT. Amino acid sequence: CASILRLDGRSPLHF. This sequence joins TRBV27 and TRBJ1-6, with D uncertain. The CDR3 extends over 15 amino acids. The V gene's germline CDR1 is MNHEY and CDR2 SMNVEV (reference sequence).

This clonotype was observed a few times. The chain recombines TRBV5-5 with TRBJ2-1; no firm D call. The CDR3 has 12 residues. V dropped 4 bases and J dropped 6 bases, with 8 bases sitting between them. Germline V CDR1 and CDR2: SGHKS, YYEKEE (reference sequence). Written as DNA, the CDR3 is TGTGCCAGCAGCAACGTCGGCAATGAGCAGTTCTTC. This translates into CASSNVGNEQFF.

This clonotype appeared many times. In DNA, the CDR3 is TGCGCCAGCAGCCCGGGCCGGGGGCTAATCAGGGGTGAGCAGTTCTTC. The encoded protein is CASSPGRGLIRGEQFF. The J gene is TRBJ2-1, the V gene TRBV10-2; D is perhaps TRBD1 or TRBD2 (6 bases each). CDR3 length: 16 amino acids. Trimming cost V 6 bases and J 9 bases, with 24 bases left between them. CDR1 is WSHSY, CDR2 SAAADI, per germline.

There are a few counts of this clonotype. The chain recombines TRBV15 with TRBJ2-3; TRBD2 matches 13 bases. Looked up from germline, CDR1 is LNHNV and CDR2 is YYDKDF (reference sequence). The CDR3 is 18 amino acids. With 2 bases clipped from V and 3 bases from J, the junction kept 8 bases outside the gene matches. The CDR3 bases are TGTGCCACCAGCAGACCACTTAAGACTAGCGGGAGGACAGATACGCAGTATTTT. This encodes CATSRPLKTSGRTDTQYF.

This clonotype was detected many times. The V and J genes are TRBV2 and TRBJ1-1; no clear D. The ends were cut back, 0 bases at V and 1 base at J, with 9 bases in the middle. Germline values: CDR1 SNHLY, CDR2 FYNNEI. The CDR3 sequence is 15 residues long. The CDR3 sequence: CASSEALLSNTEAFF. CDR3 in DNA: TGTGCCAGCAGTGAAGCGCTGCTCTCGAACACTGAAGCTTTCTTT.

This clonotype was counted ten times or more. The chain joins TRBV28 to TRBJ2-7; no firm D call. Germline assignment: CDR1 MDHEN and CDR2 SYDVKM. CDR3 length equals 9 residues. The V and J ends lost 10 bases and 6 bases respectively, with 7 bases between them. CDR3 DNA: TGTGCCACCCCTCTCGAGCAGTACTTC. It encodes CATPLEQYF.

In regard to this clonotype: Since a much larger clone is just one base distant, this may be a read error. The CDR3: CAWSVPPPAPYYEQFF. CDR3 sequence (DNA): TGTGCCTGGAGTGTACCGCCCCCAGCTCCCTACTACGAGCAGTTCTTC. The genes are TRBV30 and TRBJ2-1; D remains unclear. The CDR3 consists of 16 residues. In germline, CDR1 is GTSNPN, CDR2 SVGIG (reference sequence). Trimming shortened V by 0 bases and J by 10 bases, and 22 bases separated the two germline ends. The full variable domain, rest sourced from reference TRBV30 and TRBJ2-1, is SQTIHQWPATLVQPVGSPLSLECTVEGTSNPNLYWYRQAAGRGLQLLFYSVGIGQISSEVPQNLSASRPQDRQFILSSKKLLLSDSGFYLCAWSVPPPAPYYEQFFGPGTRLTVL.

The CDR3 reads CASSLADQGPTSTDTQYF. The CDR3 DNA reads TGTGCCAGCAGCTTAGCGGACCAGGGACCCACTAGCACAGATACGCAGTATTTT. The J gene is TRBJ2-3, the V gene TRBV7-9; D could derive from TRBD1 or TRBD2 (5 bases each). This CDR3 contains 18 residues. V lost 0 bases and J 0 bases, leaving 16 bases between the germline ends. The V gene's germline CDR1 is SEHNR and CDR2 FQNEAQ (reference sequence). Drawing the rest from reference TRBV7-9 and TRBJ2-3, the complete variable domain is DTGVSQNPRHKITKRGQNVTFRCDPISEHNRLYWYRQTLGQGPEFLTYFQNEAQLEKSRLLSDRFSAERPKGSFSTLEIQRTEQGDSAMYLCASSLADQGPTSTDTQYFGPGTRLTVL.

This clonotype was seen ten or more times. The chain recombines TRBV3-1 with TRBJ2-1; TRBD2 agrees at 13 bases. Germline CDR1 LGHDT, CDR2 YNNKEL (reference sequence). The CDR3 covers 16 residues. V shed 2 bases, J shed 6 bases, and the junction held 4 bases outside the gene matches. The CDR3 nucleotides are TGTGCCAGCAGCCAAACTAGCGGGAGGGCCTCCAATGAGCAGTTCTTC. Translated, it gives CASSQTSGRASNEQFF.

The table lists this clonotype with many counts. The rearrangement joins TRBV20-1 to TRBJ2-3; D might be TRBD2 (6 bases). The germline gives CDR1 DFQATT, CDR2 SNEGSKA (reference sequence). With 0 bases removed from V and 1 base from J, the gap between germline ends came to 11 bases. The CDR3 consists of 15 residues. The CDR3 reads CSARDSGGGTDTQYF. The DNA of the CDR3 is TGCAGTGCTAGAGACAGCGGAGGGGGCACAGATACGCAGTATTTT.

This clonotype was observed many times. This chain joins TRBV27 and TRBJ2-3; possible D gene TRBD2, 7 bases. Germline V gene sequence: CDR1 MNHEY, CDR2 SMNVEV (reference sequence). Trimming left V 3 bases short and J 5 bases short, with 12 bases between. The CDR3 has 14 amino acids. CDR3 coding DNA: TGTGCCAGCAGTTTCGGGGGGCCGTTAGATACGCAGTATTTT. It translates to CASSFGGPLDTQYF.

This clonotype was observed at least ten times. The chain links TRBV7-8 to TRBJ2-5, with 8 positions matching TRBD2. Germline V lookup: CDR1 SGHVS, CDR2 FQNEAQ. The V gene end was trimmed by 1 base and the J gene end by 1 base; junction bases not matched to a gene: 2. The CDR3 is 15 residues long. CDR3 residues: CASSLEAGVQETQYF. In nucleotides, the CDR3 is TGTGCCAGCAGCTTAGAAGCGGGAGTCCAAGAGACCCAGTACTTC.

This clonotype was detected ten times or more. The chain recombines TRBV5-1 with TRBJ2-2; D ambiguous. The germline gives CDR1 SGHRS, CDR2 YFSETQ. Trimming stripped 4 bases from V and 0 bases from J, with 4 bases between. The CDR3 is 13 residues long. CDR3 region: CASSPANTGELFF. The CDR3 DNA is TGCGCCAGCAGCCCCGCGAACACCGGGGAGCTGTTTTTT.

The sample holds a few counts of this clonotype. This chain connects TRBV6-1 to TRBJ1-1; perhaps TRBD1 as D (5 bases). V shed 6 bases and J shed 5 bases, with 16 bases lying between them. This CDR3 has 14 residues. Germline-derived CDR1 and CDR2 are MNHNS and SASEGT. This chain's CDR3 is CASRPQPGETEAFF. CDR3 bases: TGTGCCAGCAGACCCCAACCGGGGGAAACTGAAGCTTTCTTT.

At least ten counts were recorded for this clonotype. This chain joins TRBV28 and TRBJ2-1, with D possibly matching TRBD2 (6 bases). Germline V gene lookup returns CDR1 MDHEN and CDR2 SYDVKM. This CDR3 is 16 amino acids long. The V and J ends lost 3 bases and 0 bases respectively, with 12 bases between them. CDR3 protein: CASSLRLAPSYNEQFF. CDR3 DNA sequence: TGTGCCAGCAGTTTGCGGCTAGCGCCCTCCTACAATGAGCAGTTCTTC.